Below, 26 T cell receptor beta chains from the same sample are listed, as sequenced in a study of blood T cells in healthy people across ages. A second PCR of roughly 7 to 11 cycles used a sample-barcoded 5' primer and a J-beta primer mix. MiXCR was run by TCRdb on the 5' RACE reads, yielding one entry per CDR3 protein. The table has about 1,400,000 distinct CDR3 sequences, 59% seen once. The sequenced sample was blood. These receptors were collected from a man aged 18 to 29 in good health.

This clonotype was seen only a few times. The V and J genes are TRBV20-1 and TRBJ2-7; D not resolved. CDR1 is DFQATT and CDR2 is SNEGSKA in the germline V gene (reference sequence). The CDR3 sequence is 13 residues long. Deletions cut 3 bases from V and 3 bases from J, with 12 bases between. CDR3 in amino acids: CSASISFLYEQYF. DNA for the CDR3: TGCAGTGCTAGTATATCTTTCCTCTACGAGCAGTACTTC.

This clonotype was recorded a few times. Mismatch with germline at one junction end may stem from a read error. V gene TRBV7-7 combines with J gene TRBJ2-7; D not certain. The V gene's germline CDR1 is SSHAT and CDR2 FNYEAQ (reference sequence). The CDR3 runs to 13 residues. For the CDR3, the DNA is TGTGCTAGCAGCTTAGGAGAAAGAAACGAGCAGTACTTC. Protein sequence: CASSLGERNEQYF.

This clonotype was seen a few times. V and J are TRBV4-1 and TRBJ1-2; 8 bases align to TRBD1. The germline V gene has CDR1 MGHRA and CDR2 YSYEKL. Losses at the gene ends were 1 base for V and 6 bases for J; bases not matched to a gene: 7. This CDR3 is built from 15 residues. CDR3 bases: TGCGCCAGCAGCCAAGTGGCTCAGGGGGCTGATGGCTACACCTTC. The encoded protein is CASSQVAQGADGYTF.

The chain carries TRBV29-1 and TRBJ1-1; D is perhaps TRBD1 (6 bases). Trimming shortened V by 6 bases and J by 1 base, and 9 bases separated the two germline ends. From germline, CDR1 is SQVTM and CDR2 ANQGSEA. The CDR3 contains 12 residues. CDR3 in amino acids: CSVLTGNTEAFF. CDR3 nucleotides: TGCAGCGTCCTGACAGGGAACACTGAAGCTTTCTTT. The whole variable domain, filled in from reference TRBV29-1 and TRBJ1-1, reads SAVISQKPSRDICQRGTSLTIQCQVDSQVTMMFWYRQQPGQSLTLIATANQGSEATYESGFVIDKFPISRPNLTFSTLTVSNMSPEDSSIYLCSVLTGNTEAFFGQGTRLTVV.

The J gene is TRBJ2-5, the V gene TRBV6-5, with D perhaps TRBD1 or TRBD2 (6 bases each). Between the trimmed V and J ends, which lost 6 bases and 11 bases, there was a span of 22 bases. The CDR3 has 14 amino acids. Germline loops: CDR1 MNHEY, CDR2 SVGAGI. Here the CDR3 reads CASRDFWGAQEQYF. CDR3 sequence (DNA): TGTGCCAGCAGGGATTTTTGGGGGGCGCAGGAGCAGTACTTC.

V usage is TRBV25-1 and J usage is TRBJ2-4; unclear D gene. The germline V gene encodes CDR1 MGHDK and CDR2 SYGVNS. Trimming left V 3 bases short and J 7 bases short, with 13 bases between. This CDR3 has 14 amino acids. For the CDR3, the DNA is TGTGCCAGCAGTGATTGGCTGACACACAACATTCAGTACTTC. Its translation is CASSDWLTHNIQYF. Complete variable domain (other parts from reference TRBV25-1 and TRBJ2-4): EADIYQTPRYLVIGTGKKITLECSQTMGHDKMYWYQQDPGMELHLIHYSYGVNSTEKGDLSSESTVSRIRTEHFPLTLESARPSHTSQYLCASSDWLTHNIQYFGAGTRLSVL.

V usage is TRBV20-1 and J usage is TRBJ2-7, with TRBD1 identical over 7 bases. CDR3 length: 16 amino acids. Germline CDR1 and CDR2: DFQATT and SNEGSKA (reference sequence). Trimming cost V 1 base and J 6 bases; bases outside gene matches: 15. The CDR3 region is CSARAPDREDPSEQYF. DNA for the CDR3: TGCAGTGCTAGAGCCCCCGACAGGGAAGATCCCTCCGAGCAGTACTTC.

The rearrangement links TRBV20-1 to TRBJ2-2; maybe TRBD2 (6 bases). Germline V gene lookup returns CDR1 DFQATT and CDR2 SNEGSKA (reference sequence). The CDR3 length is 15 residues. The V end was cut by 5 bases, the J end by 3 bases, with 16 bases between. The CDR3 DNA reads TGCAGTGCTGCGCCGGGACTCGACTACACCGGGGAGCTGTTTTTT. The encoded protein is CSAAPGLDYTGELFF.

V usage is TRBV5-1 and J usage is TRBJ2-1; 12 nucleotides match TRBD2. V lost 2 bases and J lost 6; bases outside the gene matches: 6. Germline V gene sequence: CDR1 SGHRS, CDR2 YFSETQ. This CDR3 is 16 amino acids long. This chain's CDR3 is CASSFEASGGANEQFF. The CDR3 nucleotides are TGCGCCAGCAGCTTTGAGGCTAGCGGGGGGGCCAATGAGCAGTTCTTC. The full variable domain, rest sourced from reference TRBV5-1 and TRBJ2-1, is KAGVTQTPRYLIKTRGQQVTLSCSPISGHRSVSWYQQTPGQGLQFLFEYFSETQRNKGNFPGRFSGRQFSNSRSEMNVSTLELGDSALYLCASSFEASGGANEQFFGPGTRLTVL.

This clonotype was recorded a few times. The chain uses TRBV4-1 and TRBJ1-1; D not resolved. The CDR3 runs 14 residues. Trimming shortened V by 4 bases and J by 1 base, and 10 bases separated the two germline ends. CDR1 is MGHRA and CDR2 is YSYEKL in the germline V gene. CDR3 in DNA: TGCGCCAGCAGCCCGAAGGACGCGAACACTGAAGCTTTCTTT. Translation: CASSPKDANTEAFF.

V and J are TRBV21-1 and TRBJ2-7; the D call TRBD1 from the table was never checked on the DNA. TRBV21-1 is classified as a pseudogene. The CDR3 covers 12 residues. The CDR3 nucleotides read TGTGCCAGCATCCGGACAGGCTTTGAGCAGTACTTC. Amino acids: CASIRTGFEQYF.

J is TRBJ2-3 and V is TRBV4-1; D uncertain. V shed 5 bases and J shed 0 bases, with 18 bases lying between them. The CDR3 extends over 17 amino acids. CDR1 and CDR2 (germline): MGHRA, YSYEKL. CDR3 coding DNA: TGCGCCAGCAGCATATGGTACAATGATTTTAGCACAGATACGCAGTATTTT. As protein: CASSIWYNDFSTDTQYF.

V gene TRBV19 combines with J gene TRBJ2-3; D may be TRBD1 (5 bases). The germline V and J ends were trimmed by 3 bases and 0 bases, with 13 bases remaining between them. The CDR3 runs to 16 residues. Germline V gives CDR1 LNHDA, CDR2 SQIVND (reference sequence). CDR3 nucleotide sequence: TGTGCCAGTAGTATCTACGACAGAACTAGCACAGATACGCAGTATTTT. It translates to CASSIYDRTSTDTQYF.

This chain connects TRBV6-5 to TRBJ1-1, with D possibly being TRBD1 (6 bases). The CDR3 length is 15 residues. Germline V gives CDR1 MNHEY, CDR2 SVGAGI. V lost 7 bases and J lost 7, with 22 bases in between. CDR3 sequence (DNA): TGTGCCAGCACACACAGGAGGACAGCGAGAAATGAAGCTTTCTTT. Amino acid sequence: CASTHRRTARNEAFF.

The CDR3 protein is CATSRGGAQYF. CDR3 bases: TGTGCCACCAGCAGGGGAGGAGCGCAGTACTTC. The chain links TRBV15 to TRBJ2-7; D possibly corresponds to TRBD2 (6 bases). Trimming removed 3 bases at V and 9 bases at J, with 9 bases between. CDR1 is LNHNV and CDR2 is YYDKDF in the germline V gene (reference sequence). CDR3 length: 11 amino acids.

The J gene is TRBJ1-5, the V gene TRBV15; D is perhaps TRBD1 (5 bases). Per germline, CDR1 LNHNV and CDR2 YYDKDF (reference sequence). The V end was cut by 0 bases, the J end by 2 bases, with 8 bases between. The CDR3 sequence is 15 residues long. The CDR3 region has the DNA TGTGCCACCAGCAGAGATGGCAGGGGCAATCAGCCCCAGCATTTT. It encodes CATSRDGRGNQPQHF.

This clonotype was detected only a few times. V and J are TRBV29-1 and TRBJ2-4; tentative D call: TRBD1 (6 bases). Germline V gene data show CDR1 as SQVTM and CDR2 as ANQGSEA. This CDR3 spans 13 amino acids. Deletions cut 0 bases from V and 3 bases from J, with 6 bases between. The CDR3 nucleotides are TGCAGCGTTGAAGAGGACAGCAAAAACATTCAGTACTTC. Residues: CSVEEDSKNIQYF. The complete variable domain, with remaining parts taken from reference TRBV29-1 and TRBJ2-4, reads SAVISQKPSRDICQRGTSLTIQCQVDSQVTMMFWYRQQPGQSLTLIATANQGSEATYESGFVIDKFPISRPNLTFSTLTVSNMSPEDSSIYLCSVEEDSKNIQYFGAGTRLSVL.

DNA for the CDR3: TGCGCCAGCAGCCGGCCTCGGACTAGCGGAGCTAGCACAGATACGCAGTATTTT. Residues: CASSRPRTSGASTDTQYF. The V gene is TRBV4-1, the J gene TRBJ2-3; 10 bases map to TRBD2. Germline V CDR1 and CDR2: MGHRA, YSYEKL. The junction had 10 bases not matched to a gene; V was cut back by 4 bases and J by 0 bases. The CDR3 is made up of 18 amino acids.

This clonotype has more than one count but fewer than ten. The chain joins TRBV12-3 or TRBV12-4 to TRBJ2-7; D unresolved. Deletions cut 6 bases from V and 6 bases from J, with 9 bases between. The CDR3 is 11 residues long. CDR3 sequence reads: CASSMSSEQYF. CDR3 DNA sequence: TGTGCCAGCAGCATGTCTAGCGAGCAGTACTTC.

The gene calls are TRBV7-9 and TRBJ2-5; D is ambiguous. Trimming cost V 1 base and J 5 bases, with 11 bases left between them. The CDR3 has 14 amino acids. CDR1 is SEHNR, CDR2 FQNEAQ, per germline (reference sequence). CDR3 sequence: CASSLVDRRETQYF. The CDR3 nucleotides are TGTGCCAGCAGCTTAGTAGACCGCCGGGAGACCCAGTACTTC.

This chain uses TRBV5-1 with TRBJ1-1; maybe TRBD1 (6 bases). This CDR3 has 14 amino acids. V gave up 7 bases and J gave up 4 bases, with 17 bases separating them. Germline V gives CDR1 SGHRS, CDR2 YFSETQ. CDR3 DNA: TGCGCCAGCGGCGACAGGTTTCAGGGCACTGAAGCTTTCTTT. As protein: CASGDRFQGTEAFF.

This clonotype has just one count. The chain joins TRBV5-5 to TRBJ2-1, with a weak D call TRBD1 (5 bases). CDR3 length: 14 residues. V dropped 2 bases and J dropped 10 bases, with 16 bases sitting between them. Germline lookup yields CDR1 SGHKS and CDR2 YYEKEE (reference sequence). CDR3 protein: CASSFAYPQGEQFF. Here the CDR3 DNA reads TGTGCCAGCAGCTTTGCCTATCCGCAGGGAGAGCAGTTCTTC.

The rearrangement joins TRBV6-6 to TRBJ2-2; perhaps TRBD1 as D (6 bases). The CDR3 totals 14 residues. Deletions cut 2 bases from V and 6 bases from J, with 10 bases between. Germline lookup yields CDR1 MNHNY and CDR2 SVGAGI (reference sequence). As DNA, the CDR3 is TGTGCCAGCAGTTACCCGAAGGGGGCCGGGGAGCTGTTTTTT. Encoded protein: CASSYPKGAGELFF.

The CDR3 nucleotides are TGTGCCAGCAGTGCGACCTTCACCCTGAACACTGAAGCTTTCTTT. Protein product: CASSATFTLNTEAFF. J is TRBJ1-1 and V is TRBV6-5, with D unclear. The CDR3 totals 15 residues. Germline CDR1 reads MNHEY; CDR2 reads SVGAGI. The V end was cut by 5 bases, the J end by 0 bases, with 13 bases between.

The chain uses TRBV4-1 and TRBJ2-3, with 10 bases identical to TRBD2. Germline CDR1 is MGHRA and CDR2 is YSYEKL. This CDR3 has 16 residues. Trimming removed 1 base from V and 5 bases from J; junction bases left unmatched: 6. The DNA for the CDR3 is TGCGCCAGCAGCCAAGGTACTAGCGGGATCAGAGATACGCAGTATTTT. Amino acids: CASSQGTSGIRDTQYF.

The V gene is TRBV29-1, the J gene TRBJ1-6; tentative D call: TRBD1 (6 bases). V lost 7 bases and J 6 bases, leaving 16 bases between the germline ends. In germline, CDR1 is SQVTM, CDR2 ANQGSEA. CDR3 size: 14 residues. CDR3 nucleotide sequence: TGCAGCGCCCTTCTAGGGGGTGGTAATTCACCCCTCCACTTT. Translation gives CSALLGGGNSPLHF.